The 8 T cell receptor beta chains given below trace back to one sample, sequenced in a study of shared clonotypes between healthy human individuals. TCRdb's copy holds only in-frame clones and misses some; the assay was immunoSEQ multiplex PCR. The sample comprises around 2,000,000 clones, approximately 95% of which are singletons, and 0.1% to 0.15% rests with the top ten. Sequenced material: naive CD4+ T cells sorted from blood. Subset here: CD45RA+ positively selected. Receptors originate from a man aged 18 to 30 in good health.

The V call is TRBV6-4, the J call TRBJ2-3; 8 bases are shared with TRBD2. The germline gives CDR1 MRHNA, CDR2 SNTAGT. V was pared by 2 bases and J by 2 bases, with 6 bases of the junction left unmatched. The CDR3 has 16 residues. The CDR3 loop is CASSDVAGGFTDTQYF. CDR3 DNA sequence: TGTGCCAGCAGTGACGTGGCGGGGGGATTCACAGATACGCAGTATTTT.

This sequence joins TRBV6-1 and TRBJ1-5; D not resolved. This CDR3 is built from 13 residues. Germline V lookup: CDR1 MNHNS, CDR2 SASEGT. V lost 7 bases and J 6 bases, leaving 13 bases between the germline ends. The CDR3 sequence is CASTVRISQPQHF. The CDR3 DNA reads TGTGCCAGCACCGTTCGGATTAGTCAGCCCCAGCATTTT.

V and J are TRBV2 and TRBJ1-2; 7 bases map to TRBD1. Germline CDR1 is SNHLY and CDR2 is FYNNEI. The V gene end was trimmed by 3 bases and the J gene end by 3 bases; junction bases not matched to a gene: 4. The CDR3 length is 14 residues. The CDR3 DNA sequence: TGTGCCAGCAGTGAGACAGGGTTTGACTATGGCTACACCTTC. It encodes CASSETGFDYGYTF.

The gene calls are TRBV4-1 and TRBJ1-6; the match to TRBD1 covers 9 bases. The junction had 14 bases not matched to a gene; V was cut back by 0 bases and J by 14 bases. The CDR3 spans 17 residues. Germline values: CDR1 MGHRA, CDR2 YSYEKL. CDR3 nucleotide sequence: TGCGCCAGCAGCCAAGAGGCCCGAGGACAGGGGCCTTTGACCCTCCACTTT. Protein: CASSQEARGQGPLTLHF.

The chain carries TRBV30 and TRBJ2-2; D is unresolved. CDR3 length: 13 residues. Trimming left V 2 bases short and J 3 bases short, with 7 bases between. CDR1 and CDR2 from the germline V gene are GTSNPN and SVGIG (reference sequence). Written as DNA, the CDR3 is TGTGCCTGGAGTCGGACGGACACCGGGGAGCTGTTTTTT. Translating gives CAWSRTDTGELFF.

The CDR3, as DNA: TGTGCCAGCTCCACCGACCCCTTTAACTACGAGCAGTACTTC. Translated, it gives CASSTDPFNYEQYF. The chain couples TRBV18 to TRBJ2-7; no clear D. There are 14 residues in the CDR3. V was shortened by 6 bases and J by 3 bases, with 15 bases between the two germline ends. Germline values: CDR1 KGHSH, CDR2 LQKENI.

The chain recombines TRBV9 with TRBJ2-3; TRBD2 matches at 11 bases. The V segment lost 0 bases and the J segment 4 bases; nucleotides outside the gene matches: 7. The germline V gene encodes CDR1 SGDLS and CDR2 YYNGEE. This CDR3 is built from 17 residues. CDR3 region: CASSVVVAGGRADTQYF. The CDR3 DNA reads TGTGCCAGCAGCGTAGTAGTAGCGGGAGGGCGCGCAGATACGCAGTATTTT.

This clone was picked up one time. The chain joins TRBV19 to TRBJ1-2; a possible D gene is TRBD1 (5 bases). This CDR3 has 12 residues. The germline gives CDR1 LNHDA, CDR2 SQIVND (reference sequence). V was trimmed by 10 bases and J by 8 bases, leaving 17 bases between them. CDR3 protein: CATQGGVSGYTF. The CDR3 coding sequence is TGTGCCACCCAGGGAGGGGTGAGCGGCTACACCTTC. The full variable domain, with the rest looked up from reference TRBV19 and TRBJ1-2, is DGGITQSPKYLFRKEGQNVTLSCEQNLNHDAMYWYRQDPGQGLRLIYYSQIVNDFQKGDIAEGYSVSREKKESFPLTVTSAQKNPTAFYLCATQGGVSGYTFGSGTRLTVV.